In its sample, the clone carrying this T cell receptor (beta chain) was seen a few times. What it binds is unknown. These data belong to a study of identical twins. General study findings and limits: With abundant cord blood beta clonotypes, insertions were fewer; memory repertoires showed no such pattern.

The CDR3 is made up of 19 amino acids. TCRdb re-derived calls from the 5' RACE reads in MiXCR, one entry per CDR3 protein. Seen here are hundreds of thousands of distinct CDR3 sequences, 8% to 9% observed once, and the top ten hold approximately 0.89%. The same specimen was also included in a second study, on yellow fever vaccine responses in identical twins. From that second work: Vaccine-induced T cell responses in twins were reportedly observed to appear partly convergent, partly personalized.

The sequencing input was PBMCs. This TCR was sampled from a woman aged 18-30 years in good health. The genes are TRBV21-1 and TRBJ2-6; TRBD2 is the table's D call, not checked against the DNA. TRBV21-1 is a documented pseudogene. The CDR3 sequence: CASSKVGPQGNSGANVLTF. CDR3 coding DNA: TGTGCCAGCAGCAAAGTGGGGCCCCAGGGGAACTCTGGGGCCAACGTCCTGACTTTC.